This T cell receptor beta chain came from a study of blood T cells in healthy people across ages. This clonotype was counted many times. Its antigen is unidentified. The CDR3 has 15 amino acids. V was shortened by 4 bases and J by 7 bases, with 19 bases between the two germline ends. The germline V gene encodes CDR1 ENHRY and CDR2 SYGVKD. Findings and caveats of the study: Among T cells, TCR beta diversity per million cells dropped roughly linearly as age rose. A strong correlation was found between TCR beta diversity and the percentage of naive T cells. Diversity figures derived from one million T cells were judged to underestimate the true value.

Sample-barcoded 5' priming and a J-beta primer mix drove a second PCR of roughly 7 to 11 cycles. Each cDNA was tagged by a template-switch adaptor containing 12 random nucleotides. TCRdb itself ran the 5' RACE reads through MiXCR, one entry per CDR3 protein. The sample holds about 1,500,000 distinct CDR3 sequences, 35% to 45% seen once. The receptor's source is a woman aged 18-29 years in good health. Sequencing was performed on blood. The gene calls are TRBV10-3 and TRBJ1-2, with a tentative D call TRBD1 (6 bases). As DNA, the CDR3 is TGTGCCATCAGTGCCAGCGGGAGTTCAGGGGTTGGCTACACCTTC. Translating it yields CAISASGSSGVGYTF.